This TCR beta chain was observed in a study of shared clonotypes between healthy human individuals. Study observations and caveats: Naive subsets typically showed greater estimated richness than memory subsets.

This clone appeared a single time. The antigen is not known. Other DNA sequences within the sample encode an identical CDR3. This table comes from immunoSEQ multiplex PCR, and its TCRdb copy is limited to in-frame clones, with some not included. The data show about 2.3 million clones, less than 95% seen once. V was cut by 0 bases and J by 4 bases, with 10 bases left in between. The V gene's germline CDR1 is GTSNPN and CDR2 SVGIG (reference sequence). The CDR3 spans 13 residues. The donor cohort consisted entirely of Caucasian adults residing in Nashville, Tennessee. Sequencing was carried out using naive CD4+ T cells from PBMCs. Regarding subset: CD45RA+ positively selected. The sequence derives from a man younger than 35 in good health. Some clones in this sample may be carry-over from other donors' samples. The chain carries TRBV30 and TRBJ2-7; TRBD2 might be the D (6 bases). CDR3 amino acids: CAWSVLGGYEQYF. DNA of the CDR3: TGTGCCTGGAGTGTACTAGGAGGGTACGAGCAGTACTTC.